This TCR beta chain originates from a study of T cell responses to AZD1222 COVID-19 vaccine. Study-wide results and caveats: Donors, mostly white British, included more females; clonal diversity was possibly underestimated. Only a handful of people who got AZD1222 tested seropositive at baseline. Sampled repertoires all dated from after the peak T cell response. Spike-specific TCRs gained breadth and depth after people received two AZD1222 doses.

A word on this clone: The antigen is not known.

Generated by immunoSEQ multiplex PCR, the TCRdb table keeps only in-frame clones and is missing some. The data hold around 200,000 clones, with approximately 93% observed a single time. CDR3 size: 15 residues. In germline, CDR1 is MNHEY, CDR2 SMNVEV (reference sequence). Trimming took off 5 bases at V and 1 base at J, with 14 bases between the two ends. The sequencing here drew on peripheral blood, taken on day 0 of AZD1222 vaccination. The clonotype originates from an adult in good health. The rearrangement links TRBV27 to TRBJ1-1; weak D call: TRBD1 (5 bases). As DNA, the CDR3 is TGTGCCAGCAGTCGATGGGACTGGTCGAACACTGAAGCTTTCTTT. Its translation is CASSRWDWSNTEAFF.